Below are 19 T cell receptor beta chains sequenced from a single sample in a study of response to subunit inactivated influenza vaccine. TCRdb re-called the RT-PCR reads with MiXCR, one entry per CDR3 protein. The sample has 650,000 to 800,000 distinct CDR3 sequences, about 18% seen once. Specimen: PBMCs from blood, collected 5 to 6 days after vaccination. These receptors all stem from a middle-aged man who received an inactivated influenza vaccine.

The chain has TRBV7-2 and TRBJ2-5, with TRBD2 identical over 10 bases. Per germline, CDR1 SGHTA and CDR2 FQGNSA. V lost 2 bases and J lost 0; bases outside the gene matches: 6. CDR3 length equals 17 residues. As DNA, the CDR3 is TGTGCCAGCAGCTTAAGGGGACTAGCGACTTACCAAGAGACCCAGTACTTC. It specifies CASSLRGLATYQETQYF.

This chain links TRBV5-1 with TRBJ1-2, with D maybe TRBD1 (5 bases). V was clipped by 4 bases and J by 0 bases, with 13 bases between them. This CDR3 region has 15 residues. Germline V gene sequence: CDR1 SGHRS, CDR2 YFSETQ. In DNA form, the CDR3 reads TGCGCCAGCAGCACCGGATGGGGGTCTAACTATGGCTACACCTTC. Translating gives CASSTGWGSNYGYTF.

This clonotype has just a few counts. The rearrangement uses TRBV20-1 and TRBJ1-1; 8 bases agree with TRBD1. The germline gives CDR1 DFQATT, CDR2 SNEGSKA (reference sequence). There are 16 residues in the CDR3. The V segment lost 5 bases and the J segment 0 bases; nucleotides outside the gene matches: 11. CDR3 bases: TGCAGTGCTGGGCCTGGACAGGGCTTCATGAACACTGAAGCTTTCTTT. It translates to CSAGPGQGFMNTEAFF.

The V gene is TRBV27, the J gene TRBJ2-2; 9 nucleotides agree with TRBD1. The junction had 8 bases not matched to a gene; V was cut back by 2 bases and J by 7 bases. Germline-derived CDR1 and CDR2 are MNHEY and SMNVEV (reference sequence). The CDR3 has 16 residues. The CDR3, as DNA: TGTGCCAGCAGTTTAAAGGGGACAGGGAGAGGCGGGGAGCTGTTTTTT. It codes for CASSLKGTGRGGELFF.

This clonotype was detected a few times. V and J are TRBV10-3 and TRBJ2-1; D call uncertain. With 11 bases removed from V and 6 bases from J, the gap between germline ends came to 17 bases. The CDR3 has 13 residues. Germline-derived CDR1 and CDR2 are ENHRY and SYGVKD. The CDR3 loop is CAVGIDIPNEQFF. The DNA for the CDR3 is TGTGCCGTAGGCATCGACATTCCCAATGAGCAGTTCTTC.

This clonotype was observed a handful of times. V and J are TRBV6-5 and TRBJ1-1, with 7 bases that match TRBD1. With 2 bases clipped from V and 4 bases from J, the junction kept 16 bases outside the gene matches. The germline gives CDR1 MNHEY, CDR2 SVGAGI. This CDR3 is built from 18 residues. The CDR3 DNA follows: TGTGCCAGCAGTTACATACTCCCTCGACAGGGACGAGGCACTGAAGCTTTCTTT. This encodes CASSYILPRQGRGTEAFF.

This clonotype occurred a few times. The V and J genes are TRBV10-2 and TRBJ1-4, with D possibly being TRBD1 (6 bases). V gave up 4 bases and J gave up 3 bases, with 9 bases separating them. CDR1 is WSHSY and CDR2 is SAAADI in the germline V gene. The CDR3 loop spans 14 amino acids. The CDR3 DNA reads TGCGCCAGCAGTGGGGACACATCTAATGAAAAACTGTTTTTT. Its protein is CASSGDTSNEKLFF.

J is TRBJ2-3 and V is TRBV7-2; D remains unclear. V was pared by 1 base and J by 8 bases, with 7 bases between. This CDR3 is 12 amino acids long. CDR1 and CDR2 (germline): SGHTA, FQGNSA. CDR3 bases: TGTGCCAGCAGCTTAGAAGGTCGTACGCAGTATTTT. Its protein product is CASSLEGRTQYF.

This clonotype was seen only a few times. J is TRBJ2-2 and V is TRBV5-1; perhaps D is TRBD1 or TRBD2 (5 bases each). Germline V gene data show CDR1 as SGHRS and CDR2 as YFSETQ. V lost 1 base and J 1 base, leaving 11 bases between the germline ends. The CDR3 totals 16 residues. In DNA, the CDR3 is TGCGCCAGCAGCTTGTATCATGGGGGGAACACCGGGGAGCTGTTTTTT. Its translation is CASSLYHGGNTGELFF.

The chain couples TRBV6-5 to TRBJ2-1; 15 bases align to TRBD2. Per the germline V gene, CDR1 is MNHEY and CDR2 is SVGAGI. J gave up 7 bases and V 0 bases, and 1 base lay outside the gene matches. The CDR3 consists of 16 residues. The CDR3 bases are TGTGCCAGCAGTTACTCCGGGACTAGCGGGAGGAATGAGCAGTTCTTC. This translates into CASSYSGTSGRNEQFF.

The genes are TRBV4-3 and TRBJ1-2; weak D call: TRBD1 (5 bases). There are 16 residues in the CDR3. Germline values: CDR1 LGHNA, CDR2 YSLEER. V lost 0 bases and J 3 bases, leaving 14 bases between the germline ends. The CDR3, as DNA: TGCGCCAGCAGCCAAGATCTCGGCAGGGAGGACTATGGCTACACCTTC. As protein: CASSQDLGREDYGYTF.

This clonotype turned up a few times. This chain uses TRBV9 with TRBJ2-2; TRBD2 aligns across 9 bases. The germline V gene has CDR1 SGDLS and CDR2 YYNGEE. Losses at the gene ends were 0 bases for V and 2 bases for J; bases not matched to a gene: 5. The CDR3 has 17 residues. CDR3 sequence reads: CASSVVSSGTNTGELFF. CDR3 DNA: TGTGCCAGCAGCGTAGTATCTAGCGGGACCAACACCGGGGAGCTGTTTTTT. Using reference TRBV9 and TRBJ2-2 for the parts outside the CDR3, the full variable domain is DSGVTQTPKHLITATGQRVTLRCSPRSGDLSVYWYQQSLDQGLQFLIQYYNGEERAKGNILERFSAQQFPDLHSELNLSSLELGDSALYFCASSVVSSGTNTGELFFGEGSRLTVL.

This clonotype was detected many times. This chain connects TRBV7-2 to TRBJ2-2; unclear D gene. Deletions cut 8 bases from V and 4 bases from J, with 11 bases between. This CDR3 is built from 13 residues. From germline, CDR1 is SGHTA and CDR2 FQGNSA. CDR3 sequence reads: CASEPRPTGELFF. As DNA, the CDR3 is TGTGCCAGCGAACCCCGACCCACCGGGGAGCTGTTTTTT.

This clonotype was seen only a few times. The chain is built from TRBV9 and TRBJ1-5, with D perhaps matching TRBD1 (6 bases). Germline V lookup: CDR1 SGDLS, CDR2 YYNGEE. The CDR3 is made up of 14 amino acids. V was pared by 2 bases and J by 4 bases, with 10 bases between. CDR3 in amino acids: CASSVGQNNQPQHF. CDR3 DNA sequence: TGTGCCAGCAGCGTTGGACAGAATAATCAGCCCCAGCATTTT.

The CDR3 region is CASSSWIAGVPGELFF. The DNA for the CDR3 is TGTGCCAGCAGCAGCTGGATTGCGGGAGTGCCCGGGGAGCTGTTTTTT. V is TRBV7-2 and J is TRBJ2-2; 7 nucleotides match TRBD2. This CDR3 is 16 amino acids long. V gave up 5 bases and J gave up 6 bases; unmatched junction bases: 12. Germline loops: CDR1 SGHTA, CDR2 FQGNSA.

The table lists this clonotype with a few counts. The chain has TRBV20-1 and TRBJ1-6, with D possibly being TRBD1 (5 bases). The CDR3 length is 14 residues. Germline V gene sequence: CDR1 DFQATT, CDR2 SNEGSKA (reference sequence). Trimming cost V 2 bases and J 10 bases, with 15 bases left between them. This CDR3 is CSARQQGSGSPLHF. Here the CDR3 DNA reads TGCAGTGCTAGACAGCAGGGTTCCGGATCACCCCTCCACTTT.

This chain links TRBV7-2 with TRBJ2-7; 7 nucleotides agree with TRBD2. Germline CDR1 SGHTA, CDR2 FQGNSA. This CDR3 region has 15 residues. The junction had 11 bases not matched to a gene; V was cut back by 2 bases and J by 7 bases. As DNA, the CDR3 is TGTGCCAGCAGCTTAATGGCTAGCGGCACTGGGGAGCAGTACTTC. Amino acids: CASSLMASGTGEQYF.

There are a few counts of this clonotype. This chain links TRBV6-1 with TRBJ1-4; 7 nucleotides align to TRBD1. V dropped 6 bases and J dropped 8; count of bases not matched to a gene: 9. Germline assignment: CDR1 MNHNS and CDR2 SASEGT. The CDR3 consists of 14 residues. The chain's CDR3 is CASRPTGAFEKLFF. CDR3 DNA sequence: TGTGCCAGCAGACCCACAGGGGCGTTCGAAAAACTGTTTTTT.

The CDR3 nucleotides are TGTGCCAGCAGTGAAGTAGGGAACACCGGGGAGCTGTTTTTT. Translation: CASSEVGNTGELFF. The V gene is TRBV6-1, the J gene TRBJ2-2; D unresolved. The V gene lost 1 base and the J gene lost 1 base, with 4 bases spanning the gap. CDR1 MNHNS and CDR2 SASEGT come from the germline V gene. The CDR3 has 14 residues.